The 28 T cell receptor beta chains in this list originate from one sample, sequenced in a study of T-cell reconstitution after alpha-beta-depleted transplantation in children. Preparation of the TCRbeta library was carried out with unique molecular identifiers. In TCRdb, the PCR reads were re-called with MiXCR into one record per CDR3 protein. The table has some 5,000 distinct CDR3 sequences, about 7% seen once. The specimen comprised PBMCs, mostly from graft donor cells, sampled 60 days after TCRalphabeta/CD19-depleted stem cell transplant. These receptors came from a boy younger than two who had a stem cell transplant for SCID, so the T cells may come from the graft donor.

This clonotype has ten or more counts. The chain carries TRBV5-5 and TRBJ1-2; D remains unclear. The CDR3 runs 12 residues. The germline gives CDR1 SGHKS, CDR2 YYEKEE (reference sequence). V dropped 2 bases and J dropped 4 bases, with 6 bases sitting between them. The CDR3 nucleotides read TGTGCCAGCAGCTTCTGGCCCTATGGCTACACCTTC. Residues: CASSFWPYGYTF.

By share, this clonotype counts as medium-sized. The rearrangement joins TRBV12-3 or TRBV12-4 to TRBJ1-4; TRBD1 matches 7 bases. CDR3 length: 16 amino acids. J was trimmed by 7 bases and V by 5 bases; bases with no gene match: 13. CDR3 in amino acids: CASSLMGQPRTEKLFF. The DNA for the CDR3 is TGTGCCAGCAGTCTAATGGGACAGCCCCGGACTGAAAAACTGTTTTTT.

By share, this clonotype ranks as medium-sized. The chain has TRBV19 and TRBJ1-5, with no clear D. Per germline, CDR1 LNHDA and CDR2 SQIVND (reference sequence). This CDR3 region has 16 residues. V lost 7 bases and J 0 bases, leaving 16 bases between the germline ends. The CDR3 reads CASTAGAADSNQPQHF. The CDR3 coding sequence is TGTGCCAGTACGGCCGGAGCCGCTGATAGCAATCAGCCCCAGCATTTT. The full variable domain, completed using reference TRBV19 and TRBJ1-5, is DGGITQSPKYLFRKEGQNVTLSCEQNLNHDAMYWYRQDPGQGLRLIYYSQIVNDFQKGDIAEGYSVSREKKESFPLTVTSAQKNPTAFYLCASTAGAADSNQPQHFGDGTRLSIL.

By share of the sample, this clonotype is medium-sized. The chain links TRBV20-1 to TRBJ2-1; a possible D gene is TRBD2 (5 bases). The V gene's germline CDR1 is DFQATT and CDR2 SNEGSKA (reference sequence). V lost 1 base to trimming and J lost 10 bases, with 8 bases between them. The CDR3 is 11 residues long. The DNA for the CDR3 is TGCAGTGCTAGAGTCGGGGAAGAGCAGTTCTTC. It encodes CSARVGEEQFF.

This clonotype has a count of ten or more. The chain recombines TRBV12-5 with TRBJ2-3; 10 bases fit TRBD2. V trimming: 2 bases; J trimming: 2 bases; junction bases outside the gene matches: 28. The V gene's germline CDR1 is LGHNT and CDR2 FRNRAP. CDR3 length equals 24 residues. CDR3 amino acids: CASGLPQPSRQGPNSGGFTDTQYF. The CDR3 coding sequence is TGTGCTAGTGGTTTGCCCCAACCTTCTAGACAGGGCCCGAATAGCGGGGGGTTCACAGATACGCAGTATTTT.

This clonotype was recorded at least ten times. The V gene is TRBV6-1, the J gene TRBJ2-1; D remains ambiguous. The germline V and J ends were trimmed by 4 bases and 2 bases, with 9 bases remaining between them. CDR1 and CDR2 from the germline V gene are MNHNS and SASEGT. This CDR3 is 14 amino acids long. In DNA form, the CDR3 reads TGTGCCAGCAGTGGGATGGGCCCCTACAATGAGCAGTTCTTC. Amino acid sequence: CASSGMGPYNEQFF.

This chain joins TRBV7-4 and TRBJ1-4, with a tentative D call TRBD1 (6 bases). The germline gives CDR1 SGHVT, CDR2 SQSDAQ. The CDR3 spans 16 residues. Between the trimmed V and J ends, which lost 8 bases and 4 bases, there was a span of 20 bases. CDR3 sequence (DNA): TGTGCCAGCTGGGGGCAGATCGCGCCCCTTAATGAAAAACTGTTTTTT. This codes for CASWGQIAPLNEKLFF.

This clonotype was seen ten or more times. This chain joins TRBV10-2 and TRBJ1-2; 9 bases match TRBD1. This CDR3 region has 12 residues. V was pared by 6 bases and J by 4 bases, with 0 bases of the junction left unmatched. Germline-derived CDR1 and CDR2 are WSHSY and SAAADI. The CDR3 loop is CASRGQGYGYTF. The CDR3 bases are TGCGCCAGCAGGGGACAGGGCTATGGCTACACCTTC.

By sample fraction, this clonotype is medium-sized (0.01 to 0.1%). This chain connects TRBV6-1 to TRBJ1-4; D is uncertain. This CDR3 contains 16 residues. The V end was cut by 2 bases, the J end by 3 bases, with 13 bases between. Germline CDR1 reads MNHNS; CDR2 reads SASEGT. CDR3 DNA sequence: TGTGCCAGCAGTGAACTCCGGGTACAGTCTAATGAAAAACTGTTTTTT. Its translation is CASSELRVQSNEKLFF.

This clonotype is medium-sized (0.01 to 0.1%) in the sample. The chain combines TRBV10-3 with TRBJ1-1, with a tentative D call TRBD1 (6 bases). This CDR3 is 11 amino acids long. V lost 6 bases to trimming and J lost 8 bases, with 10 bases between them. Germline CDR1 ENHRY, CDR2 SYGVKD. CDR3 bases: TGTGCCATCAGCCAGGACAGCGAAGCTTTCTTT. As protein: CAISQDSEAFF.

The V gene is TRBV4-2, the J gene TRBJ1-1; D might be TRBD1 (5 bases). This CDR3 contains 14 residues. Per germline, CDR1 LGHNA and CDR2 YNFKEQ. The V end lost 8 bases, the J end lost 7 bases, and 20 bases lay between the germline ends. This chain's CDR3 is CASGRRVLCLEAFF. As DNA, the CDR3 is TGTGCCAGCGGCCGCAGGGTCCTCTGCCTTGAAGCTTTCTTT.

This clonotype is deemed medium-sized. The chain links TRBV5-6 to TRBJ1-4; TRBD1 is a possible D gene (5 bases). CDR1 and CDR2 from the germline V gene are SGHDT and YYEEEE. The CDR3 runs 17 residues. V was trimmed by 1 base and J by 4 bases, leaving 17 bases between them. CDR3 nucleotide sequence: TGTGCCAGCAGCTTGAAACAACCCCACGGGGGTAATGAAAAACTGTTTTTT. This codes for CASSLKQPHGGNEKLFF. Variable domain in full (rest from reference TRBV5-6 and TRBJ1-4): DAGVTQSPTHLIKTRGQQVTLRCSPKSGHDTVSWYQQALGQGPQFIFQYYEEEERQRGNFPDRFSGHQFPNYSSELNVNALLLGDSALYLCASSLKQPHGGNEKLFFGSGTQLSVL.

This clonotype was counted at least ten times. The chain combines TRBV5-6 with TRBJ1-6; unclear D gene. The length of the CDR3 is 18 residues. CDR1 is SGHDT and CDR2 is YYEEEE in the germline V gene. Between the trimmed V and J ends, which lost 0 bases and 8 bases, there was a span of 21 bases. This CDR3 reads CASSLEPRWALGDSPLHF. The CDR3 nucleotides read TGTGCCAGCAGCTTGGAGCCACGGTGGGCGCTGGGTGATTCACCCCTCCACTTT. The entire variable domain, with the rest obtained from reference TRBV5-6 and TRBJ1-6, is as follows: DAGVTQSPTHLIKTRGQQVTLRCSPKSGHDTVSWYQQALGQGPQFIFQYYEEEERQRGNFPDRFSGHQFPNYSSELNVNALLLGDSALYLCASSLEPRWALGDSPLHFGNGTRLTVT.

Many counts were recorded for this clonotype. CDR3 nucleotides: TGTGCCAGCAGTGATCCTTTTATCCGTGGACAGGGAGGAGGTCAGCCCCAGCATTTT. Amino acid sequence: CASSDPFIRGQGGGQPQHF. The V and J genes are TRBV2 and TRBJ1-5; 8 positions match TRBD1. The CDR3 extends over 19 amino acids. The junction had 19 bases not matched to a gene; V was cut back by 3 bases and J by 6 bases. Per germline, CDR1 SNHLY and CDR2 FYNNEI.

This clonotype showed up many times. This chain joins TRBV5-8 and TRBJ1-5; D unresolved. The CDR3 totals 19 residues. Germline lookup yields CDR1 SGHTS and CDR2 YDEGEE. V dropped 3 bases and J dropped 7 bases, with 29 bases sitting between them. In DNA form, the CDR3 reads TGTGCCAGCAGCTCAGAGGCGGAGAGGAACACAGACTGGGAACAGCCCCAGCATTTT. Translating gives CASSSEAERNTDWEQPQHF.

This clonotype rates as medium-sized. V usage is TRBV7-2 and J usage is TRBJ2-2; tentatively, D is TRBD1 or TRBD2 (5 bases each). The CDR3 totals 15 residues. Germline V gene sequence: CDR1 SGHTA, CDR2 FQGNSA. With 1 base removed from V and 5 bases from J, the gap between germline ends came to 11 bases. In DNA form, the CDR3 reads TGTGCCAGCAGCTTAGGGCAGGGCGGGACCGGGGAGCTGTTTTTT. Its translation is CASSLGQGGTGELFF.

By share of the sample, this clonotype is medium-sized. The V and J genes are TRBV7-8 and TRBJ2-7; either TRBD1 or TRBD2 may supply D (6 bases each). The V end lost 2 bases, the J end lost 6 bases, and 14 bases lay between the germline ends. Germline CDR1 reads SGHVS; CDR2 reads FQNEAQ. The CDR3 totals 14 residues. CDR3 loop: CASSLNLGGPEQYF. The CDR3 DNA sequence: TGTGCCAGCAGCTTAAATCTTGGGGGGCCCGAGCAGTACTTC.

This clonotype was seen many times. Its ends do not fully match the called genes, so a read error is possible. The chain employs TRBV18 and TRBJ1-1, with D hard to call. This CDR3 is 12 amino acids long. Looked up from germline, CDR1 is KGHSH and CDR2 is LQKENI. The CDR3 is CASSPLRPFAGF. The CDR3 nucleotides are TGTGCCAGCTCACCGTTAAGACCGTTCGCCGGCTTT. The variable domain in full, with the rest retrieved from reference TRBV18 and TRBJ1-1, is NAGVMQNPRHLVRRRGQEARLRCSPMKGHSHVYWYRQLPEEGLKFMVYLQKENIIDESGMPKERFSAEFPKEGPSILRIQQVVRGDSAAYFCASSPLRPFAGFGQGTRLTVV.

This clonotype was seen at least ten times. This sequence joins TRBV6-5 and TRBJ2-7; 9 bases match TRBD1. This CDR3 comprises 15 residues. The germline V gene has CDR1 MNHEY and CDR2 SVGAGI. The junction had 8 bases not matched to a gene; V was cut back by 6 bases and J by 2 bases. CDR3 DNA sequence: TGTGCCAGCAGCTCCCGGGACAGGGTAACCTACGAGCAGTACTTC. Its protein is CASSSRDRVTYEQYF.

This clonotype is medium-sized (0.01 to 0.1%) by share. The V call is TRBV14, the J call TRBJ2-1, with a weak D call TRBD2 (7 bases). V was trimmed by 3 bases and J by 8 bases, leaving 20 bases between them. Germline V lookup: CDR1 SGHDN, CDR2 FVKESK. The CDR3 has 16 residues. The CDR3 here is CASSQPSEGGPHEQFF. The CDR3 nucleotides read TGTGCCAGCAGCCAGCCTAGTGAGGGGGGGCCCCATGAGCAGTTCTTC.

In its sample, this clonotype ranks as medium-sized. The V call is TRBV6-4, the J call TRBJ2-4; 11 bases line up with TRBD2. This CDR3 is 19 amino acids long. The germline gives CDR1 MRHNA, CDR2 SNTAGT. The V segment lost 5 bases and the J segment 1 base; nucleotides outside the gene matches: 13. The CDR3 DNA sequence: TGTGCCAGCAGTCCTTATAGCGGGGGGGTGTTGGGGGCCAAAAACATTCAGTACTTC. Protein product: CASSPYSGGVLGAKNIQYF.

This clonotype is labeled medium-sized. The chain joins TRBV27 to TRBJ1-1; 9 nucleotides match TRBD1. Germline CDR1 MNHEY, CDR2 SMNVEV (reference sequence). The trim removed 2 bases at V and 5 bases at J, leaving 15 bases unmatched. The CDR3 spans 18 residues. The CDR3 nucleotides read TGTGCCAGCAGTTTAGGGCGGGACAGGGTCGGCAAAAAAACTGAAGCTTTCTTT. The encoded protein is CASSLGRDRVGKKTEAFF.

By share of the sample, this clonotype is large. This chain joins TRBV10-3 and TRBJ2-7; 11 nucleotides agree with TRBD1. This CDR3 contains 14 residues. Germline assignment: CDR1 ENHRY and CDR2 SYGVKD. The V segment lost 5 bases and the J segment 3 bases; nucleotides outside the gene matches: 3. This chain's CDR3 is CAISKGQGVYEQYF. The CDR3 coding sequence is TGTGCCATCAGTAAGGGACAGGGGGTCTACGAGCAGTACTTC.

In its sample, this clonotype is medium-sized. This rearrangement joins TRBV5-6 to TRBJ2-5; possible D gene TRBD2, 5 bases. The CDR3 has 14 amino acids. Germline assignment: CDR1 SGHDT and CDR2 YYEEEE. V was shortened by 0 bases and J by 5 bases, with 11 bases between the two germline ends. CDR3 protein: CASSLATRVETQYF. Written as DNA, the CDR3 is TGTGCCAGCAGCTTGGCCACGCGGGTGGAGACCCAGTACTTC.

This clonotype is classed as medium-sized (0.01 to 0.1%). The rearrangement links TRBV5-1 to TRBJ2-4; D possibly uses TRBD1 or TRBD2 (5 bases each). CDR1 SGHRS and CDR2 YFSETQ come from the germline V gene. The CDR3 length is 14 residues. V was pared by 2 bases and J by 8 bases, with 14 bases between. The CDR3 loop reads CASSLGTPRDIQYF. In nucleotides, the CDR3 is TGCGCCAGCAGCTTAGGGACCCCGAGGGACATTCAGTACTTC.

This clonotype has a count of ten or more. The J gene is TRBJ1-5, the V gene TRBV9, with 8 bases identical to TRBD1. V lost 0 bases to trimming and J lost 7 bases; unmatched junction nucleotides: 6. The CDR3 is 15 residues long. The germline CDR1 and CDR2 sequences are SGDLS and YYNGEE. The CDR3 loop is CASSVETGGRQPQHF. In DNA form, the CDR3 reads TGTGCCAGCAGCGTAGAAACAGGGGGTCGGCAGCCCCAGCATTTT.

This clonotype qualifies as medium-sized. The J gene is TRBJ2-1, the V gene TRBV7-3; the D is unclear. Trimming cost V 0 bases and J 4 bases, with 10 bases left between them. In germline, CDR1 is SGHTA, CDR2 FQGTGA. The CDR3 runs 15 residues. CDR3 sequence (DNA): TGTGCCAGCAGCTTAACCCCTACCCTGTACAATGAGCAGTTCTTC. As protein: CASSLTPTLYNEQFF.

Many counts were recorded for this clonotype. The chain couples TRBV29-1 to TRBJ2-7; D may be TRBD2 (7 bases). The V gene's germline CDR1 is SQVTM and CDR2 ANQGSEA. The CDR3 consists of 13 residues. V shed 4 bases and J shed 3 bases, with 13 bases lying between them. The CDR3 DNA follows: TGCAGCGTTGGGGGCGGGGGCTTCTACGAGCAGTACTTC. As protein: CSVGGGGFYEQYF.